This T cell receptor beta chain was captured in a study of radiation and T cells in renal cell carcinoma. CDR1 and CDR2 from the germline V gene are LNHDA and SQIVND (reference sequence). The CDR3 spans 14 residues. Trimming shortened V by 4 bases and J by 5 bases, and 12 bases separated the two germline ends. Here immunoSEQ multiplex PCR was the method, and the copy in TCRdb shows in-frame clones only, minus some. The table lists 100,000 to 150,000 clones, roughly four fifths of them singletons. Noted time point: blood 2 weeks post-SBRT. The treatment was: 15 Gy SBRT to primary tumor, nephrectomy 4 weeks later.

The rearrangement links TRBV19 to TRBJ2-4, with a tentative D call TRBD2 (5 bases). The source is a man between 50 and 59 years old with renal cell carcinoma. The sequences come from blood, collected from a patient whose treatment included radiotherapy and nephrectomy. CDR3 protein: CASSTGEEENIQYF. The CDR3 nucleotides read TGTGCCAGTAGTACTGGAGAGGAGGAAAACATTCAGTACTTC.